The 3 T cell receptor beta chains listed next were all sequenced from one sample in a study of shared clonotypes between healthy human individuals. In the naive CD8 group, cells lacked CD45RO and were positively selected for CCR7, so terminally differentiated effector memory CD45RA+ cells were left out. Some clones are missing from TCRdb's copy, which holds only in-frame ones; the method was immunoSEQ multiplex PCR. The sample has some 580,000 clones, about 98% seen once. Sequenced: naive CD8+ T cells sorted from blood. The receptors stem from a man aged 25 to 40 in good health.

This chain links TRBV7-9 with TRBJ2-6; D gene uncertain. CDR3 length equals 16 residues. V lost 7 bases and J lost 1, with 14 bases in between. Germline V gives CDR1 SEHNR, CDR2 FQNEAQ (reference sequence). CDR3 sequence (DNA): TGTGCCAGCACGGCGGACCCCGCATCTGGGGCCAACGTCCTGACTTTC. Translation: CASTADPASGANVLTF.

The rearrangement uses TRBV7-9 and TRBJ2-4; 12 positions agree with TRBD2. There are 16 residues in the CDR3. Germline loops: CDR1 SEHNR, CDR2 FQNEAQ (reference sequence). With 5 bases clipped from V and 7 bases from J, the junction kept 9 bases outside the gene matches. The CDR3 DNA follows: TGTGCCAGCAGCCGCGCCCGACTAGCGGGAGTTAACATTCAGTACTTC. It codes for CASSRARLAGVNIQYF.

This chain links TRBV27 with TRBJ1-1, with a tentative D call TRBD1 (5 bases). V was trimmed by 2 bases and J by 5 bases, leaving 15 bases between them. This CDR3 region has 15 residues. Germline CDR1 is MNHEY and CDR2 is SMNVEV (reference sequence). CDR3 sequence: CASSLQGGVETEAFF. CDR3 sequence (DNA): TGTGCCAGCAGTTTACAGGGCGGAGTTGAGACTGAAGCTTTCTTT.